These 5 T cell receptor beta chains came from one sample sequenced in a study of T cell changes during pregnancy in multiple sclerosis. The repertoire was sequenced with immunoSEQ multiplex PCR; TCRdb's copy has only in-frame clones and lacks some. The sample holds 36,000 or so clones, 70% to 90% seen once. Sequenced here: CD8+ T cells from peripheral blood mononuclear cells, sampled in the third trimester of pregnancy. The receptors derive from a female donor with multiple sclerosis, enrolled in a pregnancy study.

This rearrangement joins TRBV2 to TRBJ1-1; 7 bases fit TRBD1. V gave up 6 bases and J gave up 3 bases; unmatched junction bases: 4. CDR3 size: 13 residues. Germline CDR1 reads SNHLY; CDR2 reads FYNNEI. For the CDR3, the DNA is TGTGCCAGCAGATACAGGGGAGACACTGAAGCTTTCTTT. Its translation: CASRYRGDTEAFF. The complete variable domain, with remaining parts taken from reference TRBV2 and TRBJ1-1, reads EPEVTQTPSHQVTQMGQEVILRCVPISNHLYFYWYRQILGQKVEFLVSFYNNEISEKSEIFDDQFSVERPDGSNFTLKIRSTKLEDSAMYFCASRYRGDTEAFFGQGTRLTVV.

The chain links TRBV4-2 to TRBJ1-2, with 7 bases matching TRBD1. CDR3 length: 15 residues. Trimming cost V 6 bases and J 8 bases; bases outside gene matches: 15. Germline assignment: CDR1 LGHNA and CDR2 YNFKEQ. Written as DNA, the CDR3 is TGTGCCAGCAGATACCAGGGGGGCCTAGCTGACGGCTACACCTTC. Residues: CASRYQGGLADGYTF.

The chain uses TRBV6-5 and TRBJ1-2, with 11 bases fitting TRBD1. The CDR3 consists of 14 residues. Germline V gene lookup returns CDR1 MNHEY and CDR2 SVGAGI. Trimming removed 2 bases from V and 6 bases from J; junction bases left unmatched: 2. The CDR3 DNA is TGTGCCAGCAGTTACCGGGACAGGGGGGATGGCTACACCTTC. Its translation: CASSYRDRGDGYTF.

The genes are TRBV5-4 and TRBJ2-1; TRBD2 agrees at 10 bases. V was pared by 9 bases and J by 9 bases, with 12 bases of the junction left unmatched. The CDR3 is 14 residues long. Germline CDR1 reads SGHNT; CDR2 reads YYREEE (reference sequence). The chain's CDR3 is CATSGLAGDAEQFF. The CDR3 DNA reads as TGTGCCACCTCAGGGCTAGCGGGAGACGCTGAGCAGTTCTTC.

This chain joins TRBV10-3 and TRBJ2-7; 11 nucleotides agree with TRBD2. The ends lost 6 bases at V and 4 bases at J; junction bases unmatched: 5. The germline V gene encodes CDR1 ENHRY and CDR2 SYGVKD. The CDR3 extends over 14 amino acids. CDR3 DNA sequence: TGTGCCATCAGAACTAGCGGGAGATCGTACGAGCAGTACTTC. Translating it yields CAIRTSGRSYEQYF.